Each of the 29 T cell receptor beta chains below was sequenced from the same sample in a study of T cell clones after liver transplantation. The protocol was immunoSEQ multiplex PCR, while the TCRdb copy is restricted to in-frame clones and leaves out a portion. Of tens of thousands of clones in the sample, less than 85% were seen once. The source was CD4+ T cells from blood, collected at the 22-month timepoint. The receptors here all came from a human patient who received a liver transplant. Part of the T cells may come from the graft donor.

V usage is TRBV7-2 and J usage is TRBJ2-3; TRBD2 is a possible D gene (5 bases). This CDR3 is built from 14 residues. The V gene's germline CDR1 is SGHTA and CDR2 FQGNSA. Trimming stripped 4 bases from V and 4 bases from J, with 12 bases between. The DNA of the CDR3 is TGTGCCAGCAGCTCGGGATTTCAACCAGATACGCAGTATTTT. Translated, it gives CASSSGFQPDTQYF. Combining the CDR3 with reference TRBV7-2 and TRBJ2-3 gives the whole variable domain GAGVSQSPSNKVTEKGKDVELRCDPISGHTALYWYRQSLGQGLEFLIYFQGNSAPDKSGLPSDRFSAERTGGSVSTLTIQRTQQEDSAVYLCASSSGFQPDTQYFGPGTRLTVL.

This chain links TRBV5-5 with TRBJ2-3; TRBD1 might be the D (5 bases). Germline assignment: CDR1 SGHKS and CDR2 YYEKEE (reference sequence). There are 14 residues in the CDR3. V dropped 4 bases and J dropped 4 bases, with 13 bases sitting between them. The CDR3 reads CASSTATQADTQYF. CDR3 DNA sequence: TGTGCCAGCAGCACCGCGACACAGGCAGATACGCAGTATTTT.

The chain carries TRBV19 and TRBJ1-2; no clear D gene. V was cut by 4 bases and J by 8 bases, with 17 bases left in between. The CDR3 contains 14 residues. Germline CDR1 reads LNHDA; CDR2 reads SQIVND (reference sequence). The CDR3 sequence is CASSKQETPRGYTF. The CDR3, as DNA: TGTGCCAGTAGTAAGCAGGAGACCCCAAGGGGCTACACCTTC.

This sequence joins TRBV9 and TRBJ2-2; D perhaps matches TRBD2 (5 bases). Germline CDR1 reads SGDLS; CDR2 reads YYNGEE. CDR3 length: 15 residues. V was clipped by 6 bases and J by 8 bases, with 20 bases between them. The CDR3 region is CASTLSGARSGELFF. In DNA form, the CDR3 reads TGTGCCAGCACGTTGAGCGGAGCCCGGAGTGGGGAGCTGTTTTTT. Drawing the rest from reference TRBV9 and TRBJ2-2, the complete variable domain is DSGVTQTPKHLITATGQRVTLRCSPRSGDLSVYWYQQSLDQGLQFLIQYYNGEERAKGNILERFSAQQFPDLHSELNLSSLELGDSALYFCASTLSGARSGELFFGEGSRLTVL.

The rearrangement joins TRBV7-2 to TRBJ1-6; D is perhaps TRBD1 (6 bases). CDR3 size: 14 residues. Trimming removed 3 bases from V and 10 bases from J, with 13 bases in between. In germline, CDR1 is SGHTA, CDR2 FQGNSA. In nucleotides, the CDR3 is TGTGCCAGCAGCTTTCGACAGGATCGATCACCCCTCCACTTT. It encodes CASSFRQDRSPLHF.

Here the CDR3 reads CAISEGENTEAFF. The CDR3, as DNA: TGTGCCATCAGTGAGGGTGAAAACACTGAAGCTTTCTTT. V gene TRBV10-3 combines with J gene TRBJ1-1; D is uncertain. With 2 bases removed from V and 2 bases from J, the gap between germline ends came to 6 bases. This CDR3 has 13 amino acids. Germline CDR1 reads ENHRY; CDR2 reads SYGVKD.

CDR3 nucleotides: TGTGCCAGCAGCAAGAACACTGAAGCTTTCTTT. This gives the protein CASSKNTEAFF. J is TRBJ1-1 and V is TRBV7-2; no firm D call. This CDR3 region has 11 residues. Between the trimmed V and J ends, which lost 5 bases and 1 base, there was a span of 2 bases. The germline V gene has CDR1 SGHTA and CDR2 FQGNSA.

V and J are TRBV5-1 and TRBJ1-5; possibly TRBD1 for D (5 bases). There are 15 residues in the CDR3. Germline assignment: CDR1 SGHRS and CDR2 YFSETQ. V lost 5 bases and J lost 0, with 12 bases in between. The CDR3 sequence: CASRARGDSNQPQHF. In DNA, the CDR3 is TGCGCCAGCAGAGCTCGGGGGGATAGCAATCAGCCCCAGCATTTT.

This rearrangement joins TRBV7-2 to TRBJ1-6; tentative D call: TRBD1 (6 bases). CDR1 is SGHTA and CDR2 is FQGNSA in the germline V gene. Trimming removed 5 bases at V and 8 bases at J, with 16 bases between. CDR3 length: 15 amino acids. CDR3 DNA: TGTGCCAGCAGCCCGGGGGGCGGGGGCGATTCACCCCTCCACTTT. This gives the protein CASSPGGGGDSPLHF.

CDR3: CAWMRLAGATGELFF. As DNA, the CDR3 is TGTGCCTGGATGAGATTAGCGGGAGCTACCGGGGAGCTGTTTTTT. The chain is built from TRBV30 and TRBJ2-2, with 9 positions matching TRBD2. Unmatched junction bases numbered 8, after V lost 4 bases and J lost 5 bases. Germline loops: CDR1 GTSNPN, CDR2 SVGIG (reference sequence). The CDR3 is made up of 15 amino acids. Full variable domain (rest looked up from reference TRBV30 and TRBJ2-2): SQTIHQWPATLVQPVGSPLSLECTVEGTSNPNLYWYRQAAGRGLQLLFYSVGIGQISSEVPQNLSASRPQDRQFILSSKKLLLSDSGFYLCAWMRLAGATGELFFGEGSRLTVL.

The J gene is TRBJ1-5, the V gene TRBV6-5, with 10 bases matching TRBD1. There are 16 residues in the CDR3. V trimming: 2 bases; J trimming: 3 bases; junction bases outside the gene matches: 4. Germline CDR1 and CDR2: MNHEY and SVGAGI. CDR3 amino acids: CASSYTGTGVNQPQHF. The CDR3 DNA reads TGTGCCAGCAGTTACACCGGGACAGGGGTCAATCAGCCCCAGCATTTT.

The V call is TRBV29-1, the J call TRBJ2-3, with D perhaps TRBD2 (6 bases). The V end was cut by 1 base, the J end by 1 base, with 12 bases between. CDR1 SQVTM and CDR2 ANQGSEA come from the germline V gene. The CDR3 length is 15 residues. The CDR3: CSVEVAPGGTDTQYF. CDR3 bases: TGCAGCGTTGAAGTTGCGCCGGGAGGCACAGATACGCAGTATTTT.

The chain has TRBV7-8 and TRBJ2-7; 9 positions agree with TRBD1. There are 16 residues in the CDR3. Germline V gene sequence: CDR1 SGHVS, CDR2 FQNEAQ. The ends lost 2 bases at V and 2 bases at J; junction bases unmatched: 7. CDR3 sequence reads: CASSLLAGTGTYEQYF. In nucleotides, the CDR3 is TGTGCCAGCAGCTTACTAGCTGGGACAGGGACCTACGAGCAGTACTTC.

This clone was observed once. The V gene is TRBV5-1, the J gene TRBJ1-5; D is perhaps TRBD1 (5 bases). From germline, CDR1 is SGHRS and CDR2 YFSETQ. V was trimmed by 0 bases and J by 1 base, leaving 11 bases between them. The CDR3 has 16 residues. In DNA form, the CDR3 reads TGCGCCAGCAGCTTGGCGGGGGGAGGCAGCAATCAGCCCCAGCATTTT. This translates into CASSLAGGGSNQPQHF.

The CDR3, as DNA: TGTGCCAGCAGTCCGACTAGCGGGATGGTTGCAGATACGCAGTATTTT. It translates to CASSPTSGMVADTQYF. The gene calls are TRBV11-2 and TRBJ2-3; 11 positions agree with TRBD2. Trimming removed 6 bases from V and 4 bases from J; junction bases left unmatched: 9. The CDR3 sequence is 16 residues long. Germline V gene sequence: CDR1 SGHAT, CDR2 FQNNGV.

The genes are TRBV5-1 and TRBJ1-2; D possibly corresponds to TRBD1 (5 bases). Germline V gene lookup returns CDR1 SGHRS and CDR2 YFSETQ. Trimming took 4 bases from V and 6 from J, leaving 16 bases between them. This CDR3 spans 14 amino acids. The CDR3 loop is CASSKNQGLDGYTF. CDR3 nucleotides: TGCGCCAGCAGCAAAAACCAGGGCCTAGATGGCTACACCTTC.

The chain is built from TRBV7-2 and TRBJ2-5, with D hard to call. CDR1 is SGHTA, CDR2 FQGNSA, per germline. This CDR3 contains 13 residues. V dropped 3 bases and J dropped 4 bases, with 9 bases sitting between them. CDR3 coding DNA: TGTGCCAGCAGCTTTCTTGGGGTAGAGACCCAGTACTTC. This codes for CASSFLGVETQYF.

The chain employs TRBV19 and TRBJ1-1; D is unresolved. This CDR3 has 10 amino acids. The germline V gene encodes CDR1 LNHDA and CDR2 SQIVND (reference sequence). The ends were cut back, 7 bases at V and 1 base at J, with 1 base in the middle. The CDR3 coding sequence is TGTGCCAGTAAGAACACTGAAGCTTTCTTT. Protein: CASKNTEAFF.

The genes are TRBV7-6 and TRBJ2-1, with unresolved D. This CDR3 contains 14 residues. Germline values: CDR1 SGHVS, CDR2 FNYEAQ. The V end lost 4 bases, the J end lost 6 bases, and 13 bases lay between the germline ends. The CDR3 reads CASSSYVGPNEQFF. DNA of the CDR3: TGTGCCAGCAGCTCCTACGTCGGGCCCAATGAGCAGTTCTTC. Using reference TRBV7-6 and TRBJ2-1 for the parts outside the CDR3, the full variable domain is GAGVSQSPRYKVTKRGQDVALRCDPISGHVSLYWYRQALGQGPEFLTYFNYEAQQDKSGLPNDRFSAERPEGSISTLTIQRTEQRDSAMYRCASSSYVGPNEQFFGPGTRLTVL.

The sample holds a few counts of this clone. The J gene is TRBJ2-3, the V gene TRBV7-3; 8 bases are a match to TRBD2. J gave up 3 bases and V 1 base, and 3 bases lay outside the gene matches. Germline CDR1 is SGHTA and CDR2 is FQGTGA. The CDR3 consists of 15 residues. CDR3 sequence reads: CASSLRGTSTDTQYF. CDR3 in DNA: TGTGCCAGCAGCTTAAGAGGGACTAGTACAGATACGCAGTATTTT. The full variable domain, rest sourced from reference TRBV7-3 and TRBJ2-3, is GAGVSQTPSNKVTEKGKYVELRCDPISGHTALYWYRQSLGQGPEFLIYFQGTGAADDSGLPNDRFFAVRPEGSVSTLKIQRTERGDSAVYLCASSLRGTSTDTQYFGPGTRLTVL.

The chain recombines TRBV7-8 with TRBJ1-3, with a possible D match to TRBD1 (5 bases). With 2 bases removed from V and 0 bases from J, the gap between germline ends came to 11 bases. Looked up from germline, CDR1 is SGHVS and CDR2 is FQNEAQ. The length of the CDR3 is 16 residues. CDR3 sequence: CASSLLAGLSGNTIYF. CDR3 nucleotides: TGTGCCAGCAGCTTACTGGCAGGGCTCTCTGGAAACACCATATATTTT.

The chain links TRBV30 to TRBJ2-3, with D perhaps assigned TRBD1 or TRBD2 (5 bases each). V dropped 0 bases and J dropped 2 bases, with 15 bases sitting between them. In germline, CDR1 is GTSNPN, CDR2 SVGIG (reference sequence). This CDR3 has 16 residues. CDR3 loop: CAWSVTRGRNTDTQYF. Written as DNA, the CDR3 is TGTGCCTGGAGTGTAACGAGGGGTCGTAACACAGATACGCAGTATTTT.

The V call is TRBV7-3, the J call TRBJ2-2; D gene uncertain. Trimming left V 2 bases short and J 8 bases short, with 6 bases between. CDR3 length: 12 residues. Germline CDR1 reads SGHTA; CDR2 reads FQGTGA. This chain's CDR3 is CASSLAVGELFF. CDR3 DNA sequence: TGTGCCAGCAGCTTAGCAGTTGGGGAGCTGTTTTTT.

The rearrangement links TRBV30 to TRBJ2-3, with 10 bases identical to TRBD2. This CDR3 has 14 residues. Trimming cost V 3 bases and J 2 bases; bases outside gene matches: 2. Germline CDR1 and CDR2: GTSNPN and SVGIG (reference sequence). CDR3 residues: CAWRLAGHTDTQYF. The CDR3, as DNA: TGTGCCTGGAGACTAGCGGGACACACAGATACGCAGTATTTT.

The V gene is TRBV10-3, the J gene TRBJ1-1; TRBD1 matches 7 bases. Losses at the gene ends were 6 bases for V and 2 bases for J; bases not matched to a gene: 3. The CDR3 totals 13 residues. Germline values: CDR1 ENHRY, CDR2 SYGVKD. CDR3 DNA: TGTGCCATCAGAACAGGGGTTAACACTGAAGCTTTCTTT. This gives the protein CAIRTGVNTEAFF.

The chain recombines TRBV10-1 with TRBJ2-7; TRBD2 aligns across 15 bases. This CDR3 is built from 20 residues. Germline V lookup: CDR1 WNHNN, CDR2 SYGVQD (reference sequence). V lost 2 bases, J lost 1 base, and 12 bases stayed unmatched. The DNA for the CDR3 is TGCGCCAGCAGTGAGACTGGACTAGCGGGAGGGCCTAAATTGTCCTACGAGCAGTACTTC. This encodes CASSETGLAGGPKLSYEQYF.

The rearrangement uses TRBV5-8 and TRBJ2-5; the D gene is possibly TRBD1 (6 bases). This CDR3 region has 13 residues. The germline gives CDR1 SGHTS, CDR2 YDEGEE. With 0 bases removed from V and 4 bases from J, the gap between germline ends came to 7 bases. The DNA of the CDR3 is TGTGCCAGCAGCTTGGTCAGGGGAGAGACCCAGTACTTC. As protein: CASSLVRGETQYF.

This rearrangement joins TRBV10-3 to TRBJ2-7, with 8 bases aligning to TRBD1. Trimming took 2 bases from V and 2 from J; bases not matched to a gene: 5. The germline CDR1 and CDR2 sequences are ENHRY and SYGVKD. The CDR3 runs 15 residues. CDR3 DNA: TGTGCCATCAGTGAGGGACAGGGCCCTACCTACGAGCAGTACTTC. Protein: CAISEGQGPTYEQYF.

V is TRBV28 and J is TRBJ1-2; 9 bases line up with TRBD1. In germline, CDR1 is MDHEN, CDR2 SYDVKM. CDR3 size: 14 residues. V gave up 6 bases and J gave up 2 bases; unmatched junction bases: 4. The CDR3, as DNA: TGTGCCAGCAGGCGGGACAGGGAAAACTATGGCTACACCTTC. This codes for CASRRDRENYGYTF.